This TCR beta chain was identified during a study of blood T cells in healthy people across ages. This CDR3 has 14 residues. Germline V gene data show CDR1 as SGHVS and CDR2 as FQNEAQ. V lost 5 bases, J lost 0 bases, and 11 bases lay in between. At least ten counts were recorded for this clonotype. A second about 7 to 12 cycle PCR used barcoded and J-beta primers. TCRdb re-called the 5' RACE reads with MiXCR, one entry per CDR3 protein. The table has 900,000 to 950,000 distinct CDR3 sequences, around 29% seen once. The sample also formed part of further work on T cells of mothers and their children.

The receptor was derived from a woman aged 40 to 50 in good health. The sequencing sample was made of blood. This chain connects TRBV7-8 to TRBJ2-7; tentatively, D is TRBD1 (5 bases). CDR3 bases: TGTGCCAGCAGCCCCCTGACAGTCTCCTACGAGCAGTACTTC. Protein sequence: CASSPLTVSYEQYF.